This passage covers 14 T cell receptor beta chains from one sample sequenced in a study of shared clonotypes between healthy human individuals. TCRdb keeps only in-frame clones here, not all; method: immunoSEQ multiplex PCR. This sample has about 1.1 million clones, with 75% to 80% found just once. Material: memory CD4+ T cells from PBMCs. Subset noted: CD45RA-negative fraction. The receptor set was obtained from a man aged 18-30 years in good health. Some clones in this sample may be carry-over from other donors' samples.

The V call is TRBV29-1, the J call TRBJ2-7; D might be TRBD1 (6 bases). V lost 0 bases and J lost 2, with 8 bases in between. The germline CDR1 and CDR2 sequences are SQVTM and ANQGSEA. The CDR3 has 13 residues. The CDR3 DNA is TGCAGCGTTGAAGAACAGGGCACCTACGAGCAGTACTTC. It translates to CSVEEQGTYEQYF.

The CDR3, as DNA: TGTGCCACCAGCAGAGATCGGGGTAGCGGAGATTTACCCCGTCTGTTCTTC. It codes for CATSRDRGSGDLPRLFF. The chain uses TRBV15 and TRBJ2-1; maybe TRBD2 (6 bases). There are 17 residues in the CDR3. Germline loops: CDR1 LNHNV, CDR2 YYDKDF (reference sequence). Trimming removed 0 bases at V and 15 bases at J, with 27 bases between.

CDR3 sequence: CASSPVRSAGPGELFF. CDR3 sequence (DNA): TGTGCCAGCAGCCCAGTTAGATCGGCAGGTCCCGGGGAGCTGTTTTTT. The chain carries TRBV7-9 and TRBJ2-2; D is unresolved. CDR1 and CDR2 from the germline V gene are SEHNR and FQNEAQ (reference sequence). The CDR3 length is 16 residues. The V gene lost 5 bases and the J gene lost 6 bases, with 19 bases spanning the gap.

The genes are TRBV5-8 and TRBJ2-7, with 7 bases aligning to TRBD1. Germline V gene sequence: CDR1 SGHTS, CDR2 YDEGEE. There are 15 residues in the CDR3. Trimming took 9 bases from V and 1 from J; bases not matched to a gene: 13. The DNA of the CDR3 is TGTGCCACCTCGAGGAGAGACAGGGCATCCTACGAGCAGTACTTC. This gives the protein CATSRRDRASYEQYF.

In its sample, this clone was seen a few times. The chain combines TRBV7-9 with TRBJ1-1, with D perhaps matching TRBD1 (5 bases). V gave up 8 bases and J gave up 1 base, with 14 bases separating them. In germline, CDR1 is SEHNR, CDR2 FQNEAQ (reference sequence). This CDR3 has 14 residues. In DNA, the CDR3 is TGTGCCAGCTCTTGGGGGGGTGCGAACACTGAAGCTTTCTTT. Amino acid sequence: CASSWGGANTEAFF. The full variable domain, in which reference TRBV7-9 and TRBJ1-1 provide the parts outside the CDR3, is DTGVSQNPRHKITKRGQNVTFRCDPISEHNRLYWYRQTLGQGPEFLTYFQNEAQLEKSRLLSDRFSAERPKGSFSTLEIQRTEQGDSAMYLCASSWGGANTEAFFGQGTRLTVV.

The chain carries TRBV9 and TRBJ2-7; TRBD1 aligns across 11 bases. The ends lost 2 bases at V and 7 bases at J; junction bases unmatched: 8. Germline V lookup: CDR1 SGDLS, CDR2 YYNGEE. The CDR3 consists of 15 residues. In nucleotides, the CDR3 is TGTGCCAGCAGCGTGGACGGACAGGGGGCGCGAGAGCAGTACTTC. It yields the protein CASSVDGQGAREQYF.

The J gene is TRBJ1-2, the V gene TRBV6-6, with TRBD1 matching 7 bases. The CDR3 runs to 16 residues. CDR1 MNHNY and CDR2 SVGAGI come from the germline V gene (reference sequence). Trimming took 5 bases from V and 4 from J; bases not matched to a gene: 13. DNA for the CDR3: TGTGCCAGCAGTCCTTATTGGCAGGGGGAGAGCTATGGCTACACCTTC. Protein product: CASSPYWQGESYGYTF.

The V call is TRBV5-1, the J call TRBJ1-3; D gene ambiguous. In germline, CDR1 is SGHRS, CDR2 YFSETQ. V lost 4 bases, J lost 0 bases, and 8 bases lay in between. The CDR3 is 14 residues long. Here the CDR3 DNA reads TGCGCCAGCAGCGCGGGATACTCTGGAAACACCATATATTTT. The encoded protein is CASSAGYSGNTIYF.

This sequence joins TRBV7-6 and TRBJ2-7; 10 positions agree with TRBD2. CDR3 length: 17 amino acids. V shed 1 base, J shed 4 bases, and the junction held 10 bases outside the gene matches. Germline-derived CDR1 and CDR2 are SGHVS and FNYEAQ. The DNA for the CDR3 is TGTGCCAGCAGCTTAGTAGAAGGGACTAGCGCTGTTTACGAGCAGTACTTC. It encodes CASSLVEGTSAVYEQYF.

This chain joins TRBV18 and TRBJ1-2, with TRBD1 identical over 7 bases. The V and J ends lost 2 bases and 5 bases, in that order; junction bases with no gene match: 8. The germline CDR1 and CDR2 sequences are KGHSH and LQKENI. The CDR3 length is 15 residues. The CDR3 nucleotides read TGTGCCAGCTCACCATCCTCTAACAGGGGATATGGCTACACCTTC. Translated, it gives CASSPSSNRGYGYTF.

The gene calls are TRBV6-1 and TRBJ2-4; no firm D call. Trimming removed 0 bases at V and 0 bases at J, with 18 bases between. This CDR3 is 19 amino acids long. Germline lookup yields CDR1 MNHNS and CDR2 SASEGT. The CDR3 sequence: CASSEAPRPQWGAKNIQYF. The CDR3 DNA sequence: TGTGCCAGCAGTGAAGCCCCTAGACCCCAGTGGGGAGCCAAAAACATTCAGTACTTC.

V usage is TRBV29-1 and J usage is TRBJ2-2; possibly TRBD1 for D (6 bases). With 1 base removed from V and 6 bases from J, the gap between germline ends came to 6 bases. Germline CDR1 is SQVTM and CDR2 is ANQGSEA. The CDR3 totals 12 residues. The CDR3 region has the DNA TGCAGCGTTGAAGGGGGGCCCGGGGAGCTGTTTTTT. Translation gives CSVEGGPGELFF.

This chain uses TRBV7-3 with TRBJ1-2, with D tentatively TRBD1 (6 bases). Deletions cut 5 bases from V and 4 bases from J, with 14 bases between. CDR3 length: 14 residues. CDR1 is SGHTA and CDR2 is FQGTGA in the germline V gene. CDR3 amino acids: CASSPTGQVYGYTF. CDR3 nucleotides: TGTGCCAGCAGCCCGACGGGACAAGTCTATGGCTACACCTTC.

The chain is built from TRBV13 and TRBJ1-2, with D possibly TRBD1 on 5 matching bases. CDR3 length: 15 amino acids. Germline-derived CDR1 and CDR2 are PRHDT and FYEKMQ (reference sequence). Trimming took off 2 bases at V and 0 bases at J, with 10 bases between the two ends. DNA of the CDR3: TGTGCCAGCAGCTTAACAGGCCCGACTAACTATGGCTACACCTTC. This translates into CASSLTGPTNYGYTF. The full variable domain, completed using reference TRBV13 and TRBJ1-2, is AAGVIQSPRHLIKEKRETATLKCYPIPRHDTVYWYQQGPGQDPQFLISFYEKMQSDKGSIPDRFSAQQFSDYHSELNMSSLELGDSALYFCASSLTGPTNYGYTFGSGTRLTVV.